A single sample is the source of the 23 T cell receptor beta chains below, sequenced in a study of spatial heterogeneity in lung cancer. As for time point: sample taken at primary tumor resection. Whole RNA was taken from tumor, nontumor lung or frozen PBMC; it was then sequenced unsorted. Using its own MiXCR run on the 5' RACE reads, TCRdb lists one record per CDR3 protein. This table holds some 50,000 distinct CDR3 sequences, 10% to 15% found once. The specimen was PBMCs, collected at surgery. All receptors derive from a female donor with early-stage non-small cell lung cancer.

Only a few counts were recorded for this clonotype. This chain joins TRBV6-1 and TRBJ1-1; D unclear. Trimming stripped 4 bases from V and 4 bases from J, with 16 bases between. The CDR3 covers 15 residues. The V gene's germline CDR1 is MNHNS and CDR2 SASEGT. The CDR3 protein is CASSALISALTEAFF. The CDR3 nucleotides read TGTGCCAGCAGTGCCCTGATCTCGGCTCTCACTGAAGCTTTCTTT.

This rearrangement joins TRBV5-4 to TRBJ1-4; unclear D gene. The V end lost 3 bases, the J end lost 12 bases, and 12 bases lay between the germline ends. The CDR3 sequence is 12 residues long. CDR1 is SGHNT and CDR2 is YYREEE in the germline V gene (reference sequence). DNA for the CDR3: TGTGCCAGCAGCTACGTCGGGAGAGAACTGTTTTTT. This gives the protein CASSYVGRELFF.

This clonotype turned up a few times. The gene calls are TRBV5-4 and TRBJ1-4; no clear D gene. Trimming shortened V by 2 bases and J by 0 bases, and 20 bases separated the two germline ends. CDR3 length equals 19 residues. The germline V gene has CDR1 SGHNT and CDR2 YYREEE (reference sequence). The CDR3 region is CASSFRRGSEYATNEKLFF. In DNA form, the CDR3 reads TGTGCCAGCAGCTTCCGAAGAGGCTCAGAATATGCAACTAATGAAAAACTGTTTTTT. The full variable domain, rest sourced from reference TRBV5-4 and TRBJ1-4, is ETGVTQSPTHLIKTRGQQVTLRCSSQSGHNTVSWYQQALGQGPQFIFQYYREEENGRGNFPPRFSGLQFPNYSSELNVNALELDDSALYLCASSFRRGSEYATNEKLFFGSGTQLSVL.

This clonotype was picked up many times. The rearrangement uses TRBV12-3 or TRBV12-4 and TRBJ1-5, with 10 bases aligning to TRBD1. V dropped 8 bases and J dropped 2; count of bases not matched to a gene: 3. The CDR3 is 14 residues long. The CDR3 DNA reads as TGTGCCAGCGGCGGGACAGGGGGCAATCAGCCCCAGCATTTT. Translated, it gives CASGGTGGNQPQHF.

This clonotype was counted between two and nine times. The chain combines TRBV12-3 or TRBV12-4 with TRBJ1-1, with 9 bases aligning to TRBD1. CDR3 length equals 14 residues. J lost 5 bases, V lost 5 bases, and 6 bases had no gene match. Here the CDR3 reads CASSEQGAGTEAFF. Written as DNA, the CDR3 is TGTGCCAGCAGTGAACAGGGGGCGGGAACTGAAGCTTTCTTT.

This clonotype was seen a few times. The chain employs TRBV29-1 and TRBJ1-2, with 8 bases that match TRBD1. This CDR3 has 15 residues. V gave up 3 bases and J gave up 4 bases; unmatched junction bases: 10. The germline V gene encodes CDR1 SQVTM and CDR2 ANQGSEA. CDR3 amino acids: CSVDTYQGAGYGYTF. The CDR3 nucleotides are TGCAGCGTTGATACTTATCAGGGGGCCGGCTATGGCTACACCTTC.

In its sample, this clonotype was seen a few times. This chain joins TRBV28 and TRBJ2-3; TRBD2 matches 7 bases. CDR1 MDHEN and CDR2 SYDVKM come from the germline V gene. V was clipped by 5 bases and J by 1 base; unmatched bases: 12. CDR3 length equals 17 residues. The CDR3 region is CASSAALGLSGTDTQYF. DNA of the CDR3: TGTGCCAGCAGTGCGGCACTGGGACTATCGGGCACAGATACGCAGTATTTT.

The CDR3 region has the DNA TGTGCCAGCAGACCTCCTGGGACCGGGGAGCTGTTTTTT. It codes for CASRPPGTGELFF. The V and J genes are TRBV6-5 and TRBJ2-2; unclear D gene. The CDR3 consists of 13 residues. V lost 6 bases to trimming and J lost 5 bases, with 10 bases between them. CDR1 is MNHEY, CDR2 SVGAGI, per germline.

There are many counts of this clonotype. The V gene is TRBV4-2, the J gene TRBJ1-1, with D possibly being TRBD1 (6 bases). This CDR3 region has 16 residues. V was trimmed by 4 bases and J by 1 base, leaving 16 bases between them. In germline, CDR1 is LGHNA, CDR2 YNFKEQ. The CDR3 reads CASSPKGQGTNTEAFF. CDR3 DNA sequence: TGTGCCAGCAGCCCGAAGGGTCAGGGGACGAACACTGAAGCTTTCTTT.

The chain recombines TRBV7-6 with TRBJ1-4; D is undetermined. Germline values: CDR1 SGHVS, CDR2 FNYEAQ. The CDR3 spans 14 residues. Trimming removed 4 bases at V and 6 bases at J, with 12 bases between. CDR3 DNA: TGTGCCAGCAGCTCAAAAACCTGGGATGAAAAACTGTTTTTT. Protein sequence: CASSSKTWDEKLFF.

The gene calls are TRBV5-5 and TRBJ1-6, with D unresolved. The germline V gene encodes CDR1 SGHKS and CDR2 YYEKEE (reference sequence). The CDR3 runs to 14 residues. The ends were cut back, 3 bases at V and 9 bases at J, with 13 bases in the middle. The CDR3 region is CASSSQGSTSPLHF. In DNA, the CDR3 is TGTGCCAGCAGCTCTCAAGGGAGTACTTCACCCCTCCACTTT.

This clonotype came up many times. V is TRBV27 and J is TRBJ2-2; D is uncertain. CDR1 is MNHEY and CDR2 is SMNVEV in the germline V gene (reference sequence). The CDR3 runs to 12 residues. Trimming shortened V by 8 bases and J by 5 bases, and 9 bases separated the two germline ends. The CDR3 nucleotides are TGTGCCAGCCGAGCTGGGACCGGGGAGCTGTTTTTT. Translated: CASRAGTGELFF.

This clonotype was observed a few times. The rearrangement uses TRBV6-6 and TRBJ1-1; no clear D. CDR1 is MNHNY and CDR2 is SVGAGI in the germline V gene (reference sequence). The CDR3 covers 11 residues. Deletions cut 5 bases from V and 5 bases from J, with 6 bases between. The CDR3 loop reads CASSTGTEAFF. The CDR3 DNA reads TGTGCCAGCAGTACCGGGACTGAAGCTTTCTTT.

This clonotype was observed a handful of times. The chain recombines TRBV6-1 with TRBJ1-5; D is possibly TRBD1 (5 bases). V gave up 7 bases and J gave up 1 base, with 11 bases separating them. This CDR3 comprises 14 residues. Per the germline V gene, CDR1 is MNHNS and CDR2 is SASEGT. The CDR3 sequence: CASNVWDSNQPQHF. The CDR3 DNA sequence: TGTGCCAGCAACGTATGGGACAGCAATCAGCCCCAGCATTTT.

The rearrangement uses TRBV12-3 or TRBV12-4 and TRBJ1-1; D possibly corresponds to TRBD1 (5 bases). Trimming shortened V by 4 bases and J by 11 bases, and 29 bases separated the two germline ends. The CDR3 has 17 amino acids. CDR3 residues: CASSSSPRAGDLSNAFF. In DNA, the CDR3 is TGTGCCAGCAGTTCTAGTCCTAGGGCGGGGGATCTCTCCAACGCTTTCTTT.

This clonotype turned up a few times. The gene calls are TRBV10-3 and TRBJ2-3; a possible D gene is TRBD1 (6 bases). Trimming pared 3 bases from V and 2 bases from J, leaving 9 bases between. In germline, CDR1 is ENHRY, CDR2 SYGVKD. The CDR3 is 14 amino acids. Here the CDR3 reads CAISEGQSTDTQYF. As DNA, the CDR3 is TGTGCCATCAGTGAAGGACAGTCCACAGATACGCAGTATTTT.

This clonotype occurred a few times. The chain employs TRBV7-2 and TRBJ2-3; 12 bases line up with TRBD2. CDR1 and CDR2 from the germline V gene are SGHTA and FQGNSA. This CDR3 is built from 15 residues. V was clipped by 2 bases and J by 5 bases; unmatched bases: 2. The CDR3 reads CASSLTSGGLDTQYF. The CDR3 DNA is TGTGCCAGCAGCTTAACTAGCGGGGGGCTAGATACGCAGTATTTT.

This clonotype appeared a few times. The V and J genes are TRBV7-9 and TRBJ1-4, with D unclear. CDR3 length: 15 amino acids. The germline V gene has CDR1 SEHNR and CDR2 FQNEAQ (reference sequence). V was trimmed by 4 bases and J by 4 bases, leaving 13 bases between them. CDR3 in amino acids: CASSSFRLGNEKLFF. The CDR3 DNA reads TGTGCCAGCAGCTCTTTTCGGCTAGGTAATGAAAAACTGTTTTTT. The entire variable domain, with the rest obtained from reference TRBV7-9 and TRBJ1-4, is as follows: DTGVSQNPRHKITKRGQNVTFRCDPISEHNRLYWYRQTLGQGPEFLTYFQNEAQLEKSRLLSDRFSAERPKGSFSTLEIQRTEQGDSAMYLCASSSFRLGNEKLFFGSGTQLSVL.

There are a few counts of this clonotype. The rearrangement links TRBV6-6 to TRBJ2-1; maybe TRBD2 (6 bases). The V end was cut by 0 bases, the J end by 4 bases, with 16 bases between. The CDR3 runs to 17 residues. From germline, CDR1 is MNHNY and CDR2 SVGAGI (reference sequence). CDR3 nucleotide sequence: TGTGCCAGCAGTTACTCCGGGACTTTTGGGGTATACAATGAGCAGTTCTTC. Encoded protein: CASSYSGTFGVYNEQFF.

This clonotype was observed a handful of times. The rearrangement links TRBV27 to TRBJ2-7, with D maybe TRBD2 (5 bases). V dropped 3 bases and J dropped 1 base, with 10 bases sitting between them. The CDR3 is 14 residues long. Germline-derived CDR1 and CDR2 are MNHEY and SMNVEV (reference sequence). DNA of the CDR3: TGTGCCAGCAGTTTGGAGGCAGGATCCTACGAGCAGTACTTC. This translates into CASSLEAGSYEQYF.

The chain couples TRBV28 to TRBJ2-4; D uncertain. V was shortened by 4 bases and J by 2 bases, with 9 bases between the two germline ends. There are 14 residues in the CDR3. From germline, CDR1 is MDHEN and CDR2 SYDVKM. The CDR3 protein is CASSSGQPKNIQYF. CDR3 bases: TGTGCCAGCAGTTCCGGGCAACCCAAAAACATTCAGTACTTC. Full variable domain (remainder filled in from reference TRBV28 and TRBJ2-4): DVKVTQSSRYLVKRTGEKVFLECVQDMDHENMFWYRQDPGLGLRLIYFSYDVKMKEKGDIPEGYSVSREKKERFSLILESASTNQTSMYLCASSSGQPKNIQYFGAGTRLSVL.

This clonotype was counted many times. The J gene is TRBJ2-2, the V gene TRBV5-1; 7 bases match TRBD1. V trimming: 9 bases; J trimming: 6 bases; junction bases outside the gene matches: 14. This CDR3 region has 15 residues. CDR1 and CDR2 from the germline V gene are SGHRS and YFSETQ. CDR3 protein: CATQSTGPEAGELFF. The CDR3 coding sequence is TGCGCCACTCAATCGACAGGGCCCGAGGCCGGGGAGCTGTTTTTT.

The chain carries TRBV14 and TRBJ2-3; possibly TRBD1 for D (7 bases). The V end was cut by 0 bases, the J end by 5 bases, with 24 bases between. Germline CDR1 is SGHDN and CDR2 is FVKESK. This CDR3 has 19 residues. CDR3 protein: CASSQDRQIAGTVRDTQYF. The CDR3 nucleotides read TGTGCCAGCAGCCAAGACCGTCAAATTGCGGGGACAGTCCGAGATACGCAGTATTTT.